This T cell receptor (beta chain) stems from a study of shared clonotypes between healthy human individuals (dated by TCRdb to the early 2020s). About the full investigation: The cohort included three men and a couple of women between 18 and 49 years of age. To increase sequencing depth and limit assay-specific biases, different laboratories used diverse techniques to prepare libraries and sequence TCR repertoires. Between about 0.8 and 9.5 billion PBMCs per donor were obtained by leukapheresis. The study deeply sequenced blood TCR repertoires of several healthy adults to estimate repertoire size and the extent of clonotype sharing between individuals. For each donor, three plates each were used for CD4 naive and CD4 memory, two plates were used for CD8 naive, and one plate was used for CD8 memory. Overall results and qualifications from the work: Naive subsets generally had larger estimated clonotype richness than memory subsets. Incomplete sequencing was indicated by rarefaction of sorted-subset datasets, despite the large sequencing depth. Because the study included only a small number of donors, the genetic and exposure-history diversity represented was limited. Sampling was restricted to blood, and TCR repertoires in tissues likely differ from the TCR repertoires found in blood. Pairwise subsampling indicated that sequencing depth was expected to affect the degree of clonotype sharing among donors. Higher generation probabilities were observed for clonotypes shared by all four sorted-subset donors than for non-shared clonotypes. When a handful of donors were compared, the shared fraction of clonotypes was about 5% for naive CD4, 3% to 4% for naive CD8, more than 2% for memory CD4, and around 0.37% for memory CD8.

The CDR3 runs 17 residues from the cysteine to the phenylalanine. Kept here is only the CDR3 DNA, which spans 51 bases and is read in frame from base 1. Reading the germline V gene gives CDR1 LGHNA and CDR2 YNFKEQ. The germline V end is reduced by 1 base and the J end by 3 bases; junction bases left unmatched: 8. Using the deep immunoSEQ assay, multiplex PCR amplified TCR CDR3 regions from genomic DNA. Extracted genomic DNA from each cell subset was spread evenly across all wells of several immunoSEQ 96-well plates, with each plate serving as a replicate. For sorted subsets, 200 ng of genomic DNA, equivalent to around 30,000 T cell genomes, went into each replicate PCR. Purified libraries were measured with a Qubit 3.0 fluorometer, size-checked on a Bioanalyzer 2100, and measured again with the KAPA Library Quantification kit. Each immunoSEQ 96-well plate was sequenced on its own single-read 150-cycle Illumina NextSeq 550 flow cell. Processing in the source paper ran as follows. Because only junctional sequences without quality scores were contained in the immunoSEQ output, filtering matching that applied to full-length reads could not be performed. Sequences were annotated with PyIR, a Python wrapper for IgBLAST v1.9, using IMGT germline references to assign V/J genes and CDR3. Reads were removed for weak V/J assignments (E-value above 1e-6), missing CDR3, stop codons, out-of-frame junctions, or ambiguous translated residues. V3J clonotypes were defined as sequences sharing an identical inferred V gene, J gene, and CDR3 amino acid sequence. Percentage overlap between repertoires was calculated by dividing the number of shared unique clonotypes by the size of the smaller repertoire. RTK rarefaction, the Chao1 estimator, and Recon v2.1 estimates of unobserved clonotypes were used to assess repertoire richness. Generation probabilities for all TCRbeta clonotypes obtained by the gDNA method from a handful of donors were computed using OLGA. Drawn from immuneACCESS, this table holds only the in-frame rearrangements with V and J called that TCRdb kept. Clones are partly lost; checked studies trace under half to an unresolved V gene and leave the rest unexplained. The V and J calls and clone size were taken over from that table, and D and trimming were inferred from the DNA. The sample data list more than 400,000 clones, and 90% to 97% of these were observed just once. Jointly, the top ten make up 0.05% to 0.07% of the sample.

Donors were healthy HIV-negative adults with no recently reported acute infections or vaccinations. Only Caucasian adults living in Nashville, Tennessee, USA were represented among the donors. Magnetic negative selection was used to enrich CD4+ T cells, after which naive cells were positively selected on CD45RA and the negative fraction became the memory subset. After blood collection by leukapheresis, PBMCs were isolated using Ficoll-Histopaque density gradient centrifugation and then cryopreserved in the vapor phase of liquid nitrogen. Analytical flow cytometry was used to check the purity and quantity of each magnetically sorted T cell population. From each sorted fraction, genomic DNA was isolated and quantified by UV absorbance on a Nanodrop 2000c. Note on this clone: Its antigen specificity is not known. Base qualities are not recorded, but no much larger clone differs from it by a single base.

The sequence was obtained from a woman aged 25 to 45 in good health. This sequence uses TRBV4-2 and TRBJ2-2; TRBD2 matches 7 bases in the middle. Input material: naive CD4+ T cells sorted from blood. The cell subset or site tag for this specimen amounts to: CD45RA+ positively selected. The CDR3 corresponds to CASSQVWGLQDTGELFF. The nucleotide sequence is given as TGTGCCAGCAGCCAAGTGTGGGGACTACAGGACACCGGGGAGCTGTTTTTT.